A selection of T cell receptor beta chains follows, all from one sample in a study of Ad26.COV2.S vaccination and SARS-CoV-2 variants. Assay used: immunoSEQ multiplex PCR; TCRdb lists only in-frame clones, some missing. The table records about 390,000 clones, around 92% of them present only once. The specimen was peripheral blood, collected in a trial of Ad26.COV2.S vaccine versus placebo. The receptors were sampled from a person aged 18 to 59 who received the Ad26.COV2.S COVID-19 vaccine or a placebo. The CDR3 runs from the conserved cysteine through the conserved F or W. A D gene is named only where the DNA matches it firmly. Not every row has a clone size; where given, it reads once, few, many or a size class.

clone_size: .; d_call: .; j_call: TRBJ2-7; v_call: TRBV7-2; cdr3_aa: CASSFDQRGYEQYF; cdr3_nt: TGTGCCAGCAGCTTTGACCAGAGGGGGTACGAGCAGTACTTC
clone_size: .; d_call: .; j_call: TRBJ2-6; v_call: TRBV5-5; cdr3_aa: CASSPHRVGSGANVLTF; cdr3_nt: TGTGCCAGCAGCCCTCACAGGGTGGGCTCTGGGGCCAACGTCCTGACTTTC
clone_size: .; d_call: TRBD2; j_call: TRBJ2-3; v_call: TRBV2; cdr3_aa: CASSGDPRGGGPSTDTQYF; cdr3_nt: TGTGCCAGCAGTGGAGACCCCCGGGGCGGGGGGCCATCCACAGATACGCAGTATTTT
clone_size: .; d_call: .; j_call: TRBJ2-5; v_call: TRBV2; cdr3_aa: CASSFTRQETQYF; cdr3_nt: TGTGCCAGTAGCTTCACCCGACAAGAGACCCAGTACTTC
clone_size: once; d_call: .; j_call: TRBJ2-2; v_call: TRBV11-3; cdr3_aa: CASSLDPGAGTGELFF; cdr3_nt: TGTGCCAGCAGCTTAGATCCAGGCGCGGGCACCGGGGAGCTGTTTTTT
clone_size: .; d_call: TRBD2; j_call: TRBJ2-7; v_call: TRBV27; cdr3_aa: CASSHGGAYEQYF; cdr3_nt: TGTGCCAGCAGCCACGGGGGGGCCTACGAGCAGTACTTC
clone_size: .; d_call: TRBD1; j_call: TRBJ1-1; v_call: TRBV15; cdr3_aa: CATSRGGTGNTEAFF; cdr3_nt: TGTGCCACCAGCAGAGGTGGGACAGGGAACACTGAAGCTTTCTTT
clone_size: .; d_call: TRBD1; j_call: TRBJ2-7; v_call: TRBV7-6; cdr3_aa: CASSRQGDNYEQYF; cdr3_nt: TGTGCCAGCAGTCGACAGGGGGACAACTACGAGCAGTACTTC
clone_size: .; d_call: TRBD1; j_call: TRBJ1-2; v_call: TRBV6-5; cdr3_aa: CASSQQGRNYGYTF; cdr3_nt: TGTGCCAGCAGCCAACAGGGGAGGAACTATGGCTACACCTTC
clone_size: .; d_call: .; j_call: TRBJ1-1; v_call: TRBV4-1; cdr3_aa: CASSYRRGNTEAFF; cdr3_nt: TGCGCCAGCAGCTATCGAAGGGGCAACACTGAAGCTTTCTTT
clone_size: .; d_call: .; j_call: TRBJ1-1; v_call: TRBV6-5; cdr3_aa: CASRTDGDAFF; cdr3_nt: TGTGCCAGCAGGACAGATGGAGATGCTTTCTTT